This T cell receptor beta chain is drawn from a study of T cells in Graves' hyperthyroidism and ophthalmopathy. Study-wide results and caveats: Progression to ophthalmopathy was predicted a median of roughly 6.5 months early.

The junction had 6 bases not matched to a gene; V was cut back by 6 bases and J by 5 bases. Germline CDR1 reads MNHNS; CDR2 reads SASEGT. The CDR3 is 15 residues long. Stable Graves' hyperthyroidism meant no ophthalmopathy progression within 18 months. Diagnoses were established using clinical symptoms, serum thyroxine and TRAb, thyroid ultrasound and orbital computed tomography. It was RNA transcripts that yielded the amplified TCR beta CDR3 regions. HTBI primers were used for first-round RT-PCR of the TCR CDR3. MiXCR, run by TCRdb on the multiplex PCR reads, gives a single entry per CDR3 protein. The sample gives about 400,000 distinct CDR3 sequences, roughly 25% of which show up once; less than 75% is in the top ten. On this clonotype itself: What it recognizes is unknown.

The source of this sequence is a man between 45 and 60 years old with Graves' hyperthyroidism. The specimen sequenced was blood. The gene calls are TRBV6-1 and TRBJ2-1, with 11 bases aligning to TRBD1. The CDR3 reads CASRRTGGTNNEQFF. In DNA form, the CDR3 reads TGTGCCAGCAGAAGGACAGGGGGCACCAACAATGAGCAGTTCTTC.